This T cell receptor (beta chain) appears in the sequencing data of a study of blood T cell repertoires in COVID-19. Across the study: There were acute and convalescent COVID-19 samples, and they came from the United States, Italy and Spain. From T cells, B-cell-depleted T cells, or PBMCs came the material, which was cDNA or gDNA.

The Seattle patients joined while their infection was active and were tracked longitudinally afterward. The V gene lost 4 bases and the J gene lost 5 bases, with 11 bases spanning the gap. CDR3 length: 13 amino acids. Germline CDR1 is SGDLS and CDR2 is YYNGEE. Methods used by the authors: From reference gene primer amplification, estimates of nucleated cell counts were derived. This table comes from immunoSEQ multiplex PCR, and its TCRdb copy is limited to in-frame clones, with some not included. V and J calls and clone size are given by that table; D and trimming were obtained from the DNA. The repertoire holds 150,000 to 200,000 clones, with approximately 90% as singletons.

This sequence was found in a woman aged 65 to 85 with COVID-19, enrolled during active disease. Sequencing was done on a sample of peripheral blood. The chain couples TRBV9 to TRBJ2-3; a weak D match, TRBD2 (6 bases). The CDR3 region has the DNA TGTGCCAGCAGCTCCTCGGGGGTAGATACGCAGTATTTT. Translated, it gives CASSSSGVDTQYF.